The rows below give T cell receptor beta chains drawn from one sample of a study of T cell repertoires in cytomegalovirus infection. No cognate antigen is known for these TCRs. Using its own MiXCR run on the reads, TCRdb lists one record per CDR3 protein. The repertoire holds 680,000 or so distinct CDR3 sequences, with 30% to 40% as singletons. Sequencing was performed on cultured PBMCs, taken from culture after CMV antigen stimulation. These receptors came from a human donor in good health (CMV status not recorded). Some clones in this sample may be carry-over from other donors' samples. Each CDR3 is given with its conserved first and last residue. The order of the fields is J gene, D gene, V gene, clone size, CDR3 protein, CDR3 DNA. A D gene is named only where the DNA matches it firmly. Part of the rows lack a size; the others show once, few, many or a class for expanded clones.

J gene: TRBJ2-1; D gene: .; V gene: TRBV19; clone size: .; CDR3 protein: CASSSLWDQQFF; CDR3 DNA: TGTGCCAGTAGTAGTCTATGGGATCAGCAGTTCTTC
J gene: TRBJ1-1; D gene: .; V gene: TRBV5-4; clone size: .; CDR3 protein: CASSPRQDGMNTEAFF; CDR3 DNA: TGTGCCAGCAGCCCGCGACAGGACGGCATGAACACTGAAGCTTTCTTT
J gene: TRBJ2-2; D gene: TRBD2; V gene: TRBV4-2; clone size: few; CDR3 protein: CASSQLSTSNVGELFF; CDR3 DNA: TGTGCCAGCAGCCAATTATCGACTAGCAATGTCGGGGAGCTGTTTTTT
J gene: TRBJ2-3; D gene: .; V gene: TRBV11-1; clone size: .; CDR3 protein: CASSAGWGGTDTQYF; CDR3 DNA: TGTGCCAGCAGCGCGGGTTGGGGCGGCACAGATACGCAGTATTTT
J gene: TRBJ1-2; D gene: .; V gene: TRBV20-1; clone size: .; CDR3 protein: CSARDPNGGHGYTF; CDR3 DNA: TGCAGTGCTAGAGATCCCAATGGGGGGCATGGCTACACCTTC
J gene: TRBJ1-1; D gene: .; V gene: TRBV14; clone size: .; CDR3 protein: CASSQAAATEAFF; CDR3 DNA: TGTGCCAGCAGCCAAGCAGCGGCCACTGAAGCTTTCTTT
J gene: TRBJ1-1; D gene: .; V gene: TRBV2; clone size: few; CDR3 protein: CASSEEVSGEAFF; CDR3 DNA: TGTGCCAGCAGTGAGGAGGTATCTGGTGAAGCTTTCTTT
J gene: TRBJ1-4; D gene: TRBD1; V gene: TRBV7-2; clone size: many; CDR3 protein: CASSPDRVNEKLFF; CDR3 DNA: TGTGCCAGCAGCCCAGACAGGGTTAATGAAAAACTGTTTTTT
J gene: TRBJ1-5; D gene: .; V gene: TRBV19; clone size: .; CDR3 protein: CASTPYYSNQPQHF; CDR3 DNA: TGTGCCAGTACCCCGTACTATAGCAATCAGCCCCAGCATTTT
J gene: TRBJ1-2; D gene: .; V gene: TRBV10-3; clone size: .; CDR3 protein: CAISITGLEGGNYGYTF; CDR3 DNA: TGTGCCATCAGCATAACAGGGCTTGAGGGGGGTAACTATGGCTACACCTTC
J gene: TRBJ1-1; D gene: .; V gene: TRBV28; clone size: .; CDR3 protein: CASKILLGLTQAFF; CDR3 DNA: TGTGCCAGCAAAATCCTGTTGGGGCTAACCCAAGCTTTCTTT
J gene: TRBJ2-3; D gene: TRBD2; V gene: TRBV15; clone size: .; CDR3 protein: CATSRVSGPSTDTQYF; CDR3 DNA: TGTGCCACCAGCAGAGTTAGCGGGCCCAGCACAGATACGCAGTATTTT
J gene: TRBJ2-7; D gene: .; V gene: TRBV7-8; clone size: many; CDR3 protein: CASSLGAGNPYEQYF; CDR3 DNA: TGTGCCAGCAGCTTAGGGGCAGGGAATCCCTACGAGCAGTACTTC
J gene: TRBJ2-1; D gene: TRBD2; V gene: TRBV12-3/TRBV12-4; clone size: many; CDR3 protein: CASSPTSGYNEQFF; CDR3 DNA: TGTGCCAGCAGCCCCACTAGCGGCTACAATGAGCAGTTCTTC
J gene: TRBJ1-1; D gene: TRBD1; V gene: TRBV5-1; clone size: few; CDR3 protein: CASSLTGTADTEAFF; CDR3 DNA: TGCGCCAGCAGCTTGACCGGGACAGCCGACACTGAAGCTTTCTTT
J gene: TRBJ1-2; D gene: TRBD1; V gene: TRBV7-2; clone size: .; CDR3 protein: CASSQGEGASYGYTF; CDR3 DNA: TGTGCCAGCAGCCAAGGGGAGGGGGCAAGCTATGGCTACACCTTC
J gene: TRBJ2-5; D gene: TRBD2; V gene: TRBV7-9; clone size: many; CDR3 protein: CASTLGEGQETQYF; CDR3 DNA: TGTGCCAGCACCCTAGGGGAGGGACAAGAGACCCAGTACTTC
J gene: TRBJ2-1; D gene: TRBD2; V gene: TRBV6-5; clone size: .; CDR3 protein: CASSSTSQAGGSFF; CDR3 DNA: TGTGCCAGCAGTTCGACTTCCCAGGCGGGAGGGTCGTTCTTC
J gene: TRBJ1-1; D gene: .; V gene: TRBV28; clone size: .; CDR3 protein: CASSISGTPPEAFF; CDR3 DNA: TGTGCCAGCAGTATCTCCGGGACACCTCCTGAAGCTTTCTTT
J gene: TRBJ2-7; D gene: TRBD2; V gene: TRBV6-1; clone size: .; CDR3 protein: CASSPYPSGLGRYEQYF; CDR3 DNA: TGTGCCAGCAGTCCATACCCTTCCGGCCTCGGGAGGTACGAGCAGTACTTC
J gene: TRBJ2-7; D gene: .; V gene: TRBV28; clone size: few; CDR3 protein: CASKGPKKYF; CDR3 DNA: TGTGCCAGCAAGGGACCTAAGAAGTACTTC
J gene: TRBJ2-5; D gene: .; V gene: TRBV19; clone size: .; CDR3 protein: CASRSKAGETQYF; CDR3 DNA: TGTGCCAGTAGATCGAAGGCGGGGGAGACCCAGTACTTC
J gene: TRBJ2-7; D gene: .; V gene: TRBV7-2; clone size: .; CDR3 protein: CASSRLEAYHEQYF; CDR3 DNA: TGTGCCAGCAGCCGCTTAGAGGCCTACCACGAGCAGTACTTC
J gene: TRBJ2-5; D gene: .; V gene: TRBV19; clone size: few; CDR3 protein: CASTGGPGLEDKETQYF; CDR3 DNA: TGTGCCAGTACAGGAGGTCCCGGACTGGAGGATAAAGAGACCCAGTACTTC
J gene: TRBJ2-7; D gene: .; V gene: TRBV13; clone size: .; CDR3 protein: CASRLVGGPLGNEQYF; CDR3 DNA: TGTGCCAGCAGGCTAGTAGGGGGGCCTCTCGGCAACGAGCAGTACTTC
J gene: TRBJ2-3; D gene: .; V gene: TRBV20-1; clone size: .; CDR3 protein: CSAPRRLIQGTHYTDTQYF; CDR3 DNA: TGCAGTGCTCCCCGTCGTTTAATACAGGGAACCCACTACACAGATACGCAGTATTTT
J gene: TRBJ2-5; D gene: .; V gene: TRBV6-2/TRBV6-3; clone size: .; CDR3 protein: CASRKGWETQYF; CDR3 DNA: TGTGCCAGCAGAAAGGGATGGGAGACCCAGTACTTC
J gene: TRBJ1-1; D gene: .; V gene: TRBV3-1; clone size: .; CDR3 protein: CASSQGEGKRTEAFF; CDR3 DNA: TGTGCCAGCAGCCAAGGGGAAGGGAAGCGCACTGAAGCTTTCTTT
J gene: TRBJ2-5; D gene: .; V gene: TRBV7-2; clone size: few; CDR3 protein: CASSLSSSETQYF; CDR3 DNA: TGTGCCAGCAGCTTATCTAGCAGTGAGACCCAGTACTTC
J gene: TRBJ2-1; D gene: .; V gene: TRBV2; clone size: .; CDR3 protein: CASGRGFPNEQFF; CDR3 DNA: TGTGCCAGCGGGAGAGGATTCCCCAATGAGCAGTTCTTC
J gene: TRBJ2-5; D gene: .; V gene: TRBV29-1; clone size: once; CDR3 protein: CSVDSQEETQYF; CDR3 DNA: TGCAGCGTTGACTCCCAAGAAGAGACCCAGTACTTC
J gene: TRBJ2-1; D gene: .; V gene: TRBV10-3; clone size: .; CDR3 protein: CAISESKYYNEQFF; CDR3 DNA: TGTGCCATCAGTGAGTCGAAGTATTACAATGAGCAGTTCTTC
J gene: TRBJ1-4; D gene: .; V gene: TRBV10-3; clone size: few; CDR3 protein: CAISAHSSNEKLFF; CDR3 DNA: TGTGCCATCAGTGCGCACAGCTCTAATGAAAAACTGTTTTTT
J gene: TRBJ2-5; D gene: .; V gene: TRBV12-3/TRBV12-4; clone size: .; CDR3 protein: CASSFEGRVGETQYF; CDR3 DNA: TGTGCCAGCAGTTTTGAGGGGCGAGTGGGGGAGACCCAGTACTTC
J gene: TRBJ1-2; D gene: .; V gene: TRBV2; clone size: once; CDR3 protein: CASRIAGSGGYTF; CDR3 DNA: TGTGCCAGCAGAATTGCCGGGTCAGGTGGCTACACCTTC
J gene: TRBJ2-5; D gene: TRBD2; V gene: TRBV19; clone size: few; CDR3 protein: CASSSWLAGQHSLTF; CDR3 DNA: TGTGCCAGTAGTTCCTGGCTAGCGGGACAACACTCATTGACCTTC
J gene: TRBJ2-6; D gene: .; V gene: TRBV12-3/TRBV12-4; clone size: .; CDR3 protein: CASSYILGAGANVLTF; CDR3 DNA: TGTGCCAGCAGTTATATTTTGGGAGCGGGGGCCAACGTCCTGACTTTC